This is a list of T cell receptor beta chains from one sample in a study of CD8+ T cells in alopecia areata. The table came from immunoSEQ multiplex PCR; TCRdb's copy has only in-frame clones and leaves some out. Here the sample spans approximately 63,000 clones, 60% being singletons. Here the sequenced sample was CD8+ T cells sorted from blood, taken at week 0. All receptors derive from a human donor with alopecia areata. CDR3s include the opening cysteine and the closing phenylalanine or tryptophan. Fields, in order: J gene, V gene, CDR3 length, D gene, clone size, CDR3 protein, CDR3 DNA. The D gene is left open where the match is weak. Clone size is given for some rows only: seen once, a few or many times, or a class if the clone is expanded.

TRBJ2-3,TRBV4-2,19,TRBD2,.,CASSPPAKLAGSGTDTQYF,TGTGCCAGCAGCCCCCCGGCCAAGCTAGCGGGGTCTGGCACAGATACGCAGTATTTT
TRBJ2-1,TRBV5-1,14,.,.,CASSFLQGGNEQFF,TGCGCCAGCAGCTTCCTGCAGGGGGGCAATGAGCAGTTCTTC
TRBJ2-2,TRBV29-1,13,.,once,CSVRTANTGELFF,TGCAGCGTGAGGACAGCGAACACCGGGGAGCTGTTTTTT
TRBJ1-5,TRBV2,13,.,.,CASSAGVNQPQHF,TGTGCCAGCAGTGCTGGAGTCAATCAGCCCCAGCATTTT
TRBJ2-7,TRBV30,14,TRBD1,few,CAWSDRGPLHEQYF,TGTGCCTGGAGCGACAGGGGGCCACTCCACGAGCAGTACTTC
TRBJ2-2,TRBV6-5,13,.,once,CASSYSTEGELFF,TGTGCCAGCAGTTACTCCACGGAGGGGGAGCTGTTTTTT
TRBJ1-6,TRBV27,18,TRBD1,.,CASSLRGQGSQKRSPLHF,TGTGCCAGCAGTTTAAGGGGGCAGGGGTCCCAAAAAAGGTCACCCCTCCACTTT
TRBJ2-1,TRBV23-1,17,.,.,CASSQSEQAQVYNEQFF,TGCGCCAGCAGTCAATCGGAGCAGGCTCAAGTCTACAATGAGCAGTTCTTC
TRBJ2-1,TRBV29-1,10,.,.,CSVEGNEQFF,TGCAGCGTTGAAGGGAATGAGCAGTTCTTC
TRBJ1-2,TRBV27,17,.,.,CASSPLPRTPLNYGYTF,TGTGCCAGCAGTCCACTACCGAGAACGCCACTGAACTATGGCTACACCTTC
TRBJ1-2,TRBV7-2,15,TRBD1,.,CASSTNSDRVEGYTF,TGTGCCAGCAGCACAAACTCTGACAGGGTTGAGGGCTACACCTTC
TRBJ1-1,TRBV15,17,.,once,CATSRGHQAAKDTEAFF,TGTGCCACCAGCAGAGGCCATCAGGCAGCGAAGGACACTGAAGCTTTCTTT
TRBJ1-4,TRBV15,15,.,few,CATSRTGQQNEKLFF,TGTGCCACCAGCAGAACAGGGCAGCAGAATGAAAAACTGTTTTTT
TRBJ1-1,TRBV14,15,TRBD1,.,CASSLLTGMNTEAFF,TGTGCCAGCAGCCTGCTGACAGGGATGAACACTGAAGCTTTCTTT
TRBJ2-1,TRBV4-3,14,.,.,CASSQDLANNEQFF,TGCGCCAGCAGCCAAGATCTCGCAAACAATGAGCAGTTCTTC
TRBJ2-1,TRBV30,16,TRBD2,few,CAWSVPWLAAYNEQFF,TGTGCCTGGAGTGTACCTTGGCTAGCGGCGTACAATGAGCAGTTCTTC
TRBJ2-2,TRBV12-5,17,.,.,CASGLVGGAPDTGELFF,TGTGCTAGTGGTTTGGTTGGGGGGGCACCCGACACCGGGGAGCTGTTTTTT
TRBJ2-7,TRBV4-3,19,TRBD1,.,CASSQDWGQAVVAPYEQYF,TGCGCCAGCAGCCAAGATTGGGGACAGGCTGTGGTGGCTCCATACGAGCAGTACTTC
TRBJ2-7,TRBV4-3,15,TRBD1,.,CASSLQRTGEYEQYF,TGCGCCAGCAGCCTTCAGAGGACAGGGGAATACGAGCAGTACTTC
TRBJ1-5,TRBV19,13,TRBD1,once,CASSETGVQPQHF,TGTGCCAGTAGTGAAACAGGGGTCCAGCCCCAGCATTTT
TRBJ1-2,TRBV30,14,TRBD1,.,CAWTEDRVYYGYTF,TGTGCCTGGACTGAGGACAGGGTCTACTATGGCTACACCTTC
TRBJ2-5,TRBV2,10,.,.,CASLYETQYF,TGTGCCAGCTTGTATGAGACCCAGTACTTC
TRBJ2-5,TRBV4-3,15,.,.,CASSQDLLQGETQYF,TGCGCCAGCAGCCAAGATCTTTTGCAGGGGGAGACCCAGTACTTC
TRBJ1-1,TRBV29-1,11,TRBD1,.,CSVGQGAEAFF,TGCAGCGTTGGACAGGGGGCTGAAGCTTTCTTT
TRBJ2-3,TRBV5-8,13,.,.,CASCLLPGRAPYF,TGTGCCAGCTGCTTGCTACCGGGACGCGCGCCGTATTTT
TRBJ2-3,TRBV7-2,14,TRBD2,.,CASSLLALPDTQYF,TGTGCCAGCAGTCTACTAGCGCTCCCAGATACGCAGTATTTT
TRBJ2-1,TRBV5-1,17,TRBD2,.,CASSLALAVGSYNEQFF,TGCGCCAGCAGCTTGGCTCTAGCGGTGGGCTCCTACAATGAGCAGTTCTTC
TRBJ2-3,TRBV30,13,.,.,CAWTLGPLGTQYF,TGTGCCTGGACCCTCGGACCCCTCGGTACGCAGTATTTT
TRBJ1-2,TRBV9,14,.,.,CASSVDAGRNGYTF,TGTGCCAGCAGCGTAGATGCAGGGAGGAATGGCTACACCTTC
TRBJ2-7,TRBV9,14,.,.,CASSVGGRPYEQYF,TGTGCCAGCAGCGTAGGAGGGAGACCCTACGAGCAGTACTTC
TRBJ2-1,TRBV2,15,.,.,CASSVNRRSYNEQFF,TGTGCCAGCAGTGTTAACAGGCGATCCTACAATGAGCAGTTCTTC
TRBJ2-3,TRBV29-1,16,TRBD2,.,CSVEGTASGAADTQYF,TGCAGCGTTGAAGGAACTGCTAGCGGGGCTGCAGATACGCAGTATTTT
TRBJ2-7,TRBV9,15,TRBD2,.,CASSVAASGTYEQYF,TGTGCCAGCAGCGTAGCGGCTAGCGGTACCTACGAGCAGTACTTC
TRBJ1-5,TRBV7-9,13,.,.,CASSFDGNQPQHF,TGTGCCAGCAGCTTCGACGGCAATCAGCCCCAGCATTTT
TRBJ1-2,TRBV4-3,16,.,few,CASSQDHGTSSHGYTF,TGCGCCAGCAGCCAAGATCACGGGACCTCATCCCATGGCTACACCTTC
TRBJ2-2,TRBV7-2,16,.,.,CASRFFPRIYTGELFF,TGTGCCAGCAGGTTCTTCCCCCGGATTTACACCGGGGAGCTGTTTTTT
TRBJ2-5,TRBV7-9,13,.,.,CASSSTWKETQYF,TGTGCCAGCAGCTCGACCTGGAAAGAGACCCAGTACTTC
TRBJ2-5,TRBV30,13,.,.,CAWSVLGIETQYF,TGTGCCTGGAGTGTACTAGGGATCGAGACCCAGTACTTC
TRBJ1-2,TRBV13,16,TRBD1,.,CASSSDTGGFDYGYTF,TGTGCCAGCAGCTCCGATACAGGGGGCTTTGACTATGGCTACACCTTC
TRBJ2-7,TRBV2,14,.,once,CASSAGWGSYEQYF,TGTGCCAGCAGCGCCGGATGGGGTTCCTACGAGCAGTACTTC
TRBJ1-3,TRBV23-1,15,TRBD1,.,CASSQADRVGNTIYF,TGCGCCAGCAGTCAAGCAGACAGGGTCGGAAACACCATATATTTT
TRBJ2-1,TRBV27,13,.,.,CASSLNNYNEQFF,TGTGCCAGCAGTTTGAACAACTACAATGAGCAGTTCTTC
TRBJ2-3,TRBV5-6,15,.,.,CASSLTGASTDTQYF,TGTGCCAGCAGCTTGACCGGGGCAAGCACAGATACGCAGTATTTT
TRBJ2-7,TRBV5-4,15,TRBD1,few,CASSFGTGFSYEQYF,TGTGCCAGCAGCTTCGGGACAGGGTTCTCCTACGAGCAGTACTTC
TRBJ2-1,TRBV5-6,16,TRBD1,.,CASSRDRLSSYNEQFF,TGTGCCAGCAGCCGGGACAGGTTGAGCTCCTACAATGAGCAGTTCTTC
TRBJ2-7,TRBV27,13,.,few,CASSFGRAYEQYF,TGTGCCAGCAGTTTCGGTAGGGCCTACGAGCAGTACTTC
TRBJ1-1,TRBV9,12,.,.,CASSPDSTEAFF,TGTGCCAGCAGCCCGGACTCCACTGAAGCTTTCTTT
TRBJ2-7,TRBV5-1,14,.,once,CASSFTGTNYEQYF,TGCGCCAGCAGCTTTACCGGGACAAACTACGAGCAGTACTTC
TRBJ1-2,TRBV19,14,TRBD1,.,CASSTGQGPYGYTF,TGTGCCAGTAGTACAGGACAGGGACCCTATGGCTACACCTTC
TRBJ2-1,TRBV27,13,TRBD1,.,CASSPGTVIWQFF,TGTGCCAGCAGTCCAGGGACAGTCATATGGCAGTTCTTC
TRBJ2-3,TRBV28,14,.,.,CASVRGTSTDTQYF,TGTGCCAGCGTCCGGGGGACTAGCACAGATACGCAGTATTTT
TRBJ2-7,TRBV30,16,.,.,CAWSGTGVPTSYEQYF,TGTGCCTGGAGTGGAACCGGAGTCCCCACGTCCTACGAGCAGTACTTC
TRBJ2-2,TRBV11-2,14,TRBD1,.,CASSTEGATGELFF,TGTGCCAGCAGCACCGAGGGGGCCACCGGGGAGCTGTTTTTC
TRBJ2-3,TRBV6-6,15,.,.,CASNPGAPGTDTQYF,TGTGCCAGCAACCCCGGGGCCCCAGGCACAGATACGCAGTATTTT
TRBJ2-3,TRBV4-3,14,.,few,CASSQLPDGDTQYF,TGCGCCAGCAGCCAACTGCCGGACGGAGATACGCAGTATTTT
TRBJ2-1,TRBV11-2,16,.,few,CASSLGGRGPYNEQFF,TGTGCCAGCAGCTTAGGGGGGCGGGGGCCCTACAATGAGCAGTTCTTC
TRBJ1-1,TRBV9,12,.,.,CASSGDGGMAFF,TGTGCCAGCAGCGGGGACGGCGGGATGGCTTTCTTT
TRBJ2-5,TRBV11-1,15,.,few,CASSSVAASGETQYF,TGTGCCAGCAGCTCCGTCGCCGCCTCGGGGGAGACCCAGTACTTC
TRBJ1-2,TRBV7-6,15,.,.,CASSYGPPLNYGYTF,TGTGCCAGCAGCTACGGACCTCCCTTAAACTATGGCTACACCTTC